The 17 T cell receptor beta chains presented below share a single source sample, sequenced in a study of T-cell memory formation after mild COVID-19. TCRdb reprocessed the 5' RACE reads with MiXCR, giving one entry per CDR3 protein. The sample has hundreds of thousands of distinct CDR3 sequences, around 27% seen once. Sequencing was done on a sample of PBMCs or a T cell subset sorted from them (not recorded which). These receptors originate from an adult woman who had mild COVID-19 (a few samples of this study predate the infection). Cell type and time point are not known.

The chain has TRBV19 and TRBJ1-1; 11 nucleotides align to TRBD1. This CDR3 has 15 residues. CDR1 is LNHDA and CDR2 is SQIVND in the germline V gene (reference sequence). J gave up 6 bases and V 7 bases, and 10 bases lay outside the gene matches. CDR3: CASIPGTGGSAEAFF. The CDR3 DNA is TGTGCCAGTATCCCCGGGACAGGGGGAAGTGCTGAAGCTTTCTTT. Looking up the rest from reference TRBV19 and TRBJ1-1 gives the full variable domain: DGGITQSPKYLFRKEGQNVTLSCEQNLNHDAMYWYRQDPGQGLRLIYYSQIVNDFQKGDIAEGYSVSREKKESFPLTVTSAQKNPTAFYLCASIPGTGGSAEAFFGQGTRLTVV.

The rearrangement joins TRBV6-5 to TRBJ2-1; D tentatively reads TRBD1 or TRBD2 (6 bases each). Germline CDR1 reads MNHEY; CDR2 reads SVGAGI. CDR3 length: 13 residues. The V end was cut by 0 bases, the J end by 10 bases, with 10 bases between. DNA for the CDR3: TGTGCCAGCAGTTACTCAAGGGGGGACGAGCAGTTCTTC. Protein: CASSYSRGDEQFF.

This clonotype has more than one count but fewer than ten. The chain is built from TRBV9 and TRBJ2-1, with 8 positions matching TRBD2. The V and J ends lost 3 bases and 5 bases, in that order; junction bases with no gene match: 10. Germline V lookup: CDR1 SGDLS, CDR2 YYNGEE. The CDR3 totals 16 residues. The DNA of the CDR3 is TGTGCCAGCAGCGGGGAGCGGGAGTCGGTCAACAATGAGCAGTTCTTC. Translating gives CASSGERESVNNEQFF.

This clonotype was counted a few times. The V and J genes are TRBV12-3 or TRBV12-4 and TRBJ2-7; the D call may be TRBD1 or TRBD2 (5 bases each). V was shortened by 3 bases and J by 0 bases, with 9 bases between the two germline ends. This CDR3 is built from 14 residues. For the CDR3, the DNA is TGTGCCAGCAGTTTGTTGGGGACCTCCTACGAGCAGTACTTC. Protein sequence: CASSLLGTSYEQYF.

There are a few counts of this clonotype. The V gene is TRBV4-2, the J gene TRBJ2-7; D might be TRBD2 (5 bases). V was pared by 0 bases and J by 1 base, with 10 bases between. CDR1 and CDR2 from the germline V gene are LGHNA and YNFKEQ. The CDR3 consists of 15 residues. The CDR3 DNA follows: TGTGCCAGCAGCCAAGACCCTAGCACTTCCTACGAGCAGTACTTC. Its protein is CASSQDPSTSYEQYF.

This clonotype was found a few times. The chain employs TRBV10-3 and TRBJ1-1, with D possibly matching TRBD1 (6 bases). V dropped 8 bases and J dropped 0 bases, with 10 bases sitting between them. From germline, CDR1 is ENHRY and CDR2 SYGVKD. CDR3 length equals 13 residues. The CDR3 region has the DNA TGTGCCATCGGAGACAGGTTGAACACTGAAGCTTTCTTT. This encodes CAIGDRLNTEAFF.

The chain uses TRBV24-1 and TRBJ1-2, with TRBD1 as a possible D gene (5 bases). V lost 2 bases, J lost 6 bases, and 6 bases lay in between. CDR3 size: 12 residues. Germline values: CDR1 KGHDR, CDR2 SFDVKD. DNA for the CDR3: TGTGCCACCAGTGATTCGGGGCATGGCTACACCTTC. It codes for CATSDSGHGYTF.

Only a few counts were recorded for this clonotype. The chain links TRBV5-1 to TRBJ1-2; 7 nucleotides agree with TRBD1. CDR1 is SGHRS, CDR2 YFSETQ, per germline. V lost 0 bases and J lost 11; bases outside the gene matches: 13. The CDR3 covers 15 residues. The CDR3 bases are TGCGCCAGCAGCTTGGGTGGGACCGGGACAGACTCTTACACCTTC. Its protein is CASSLGGTGTDSYTF.

V and J are TRBV6-1 and TRBJ2-7; 7 bases fit TRBD1. CDR1 and CDR2 from the germline V gene are MNHNS and SASEGT. J gave up 0 bases and V 7 bases, and 15 bases lay outside the gene matches. This CDR3 spans 17 amino acids. The CDR3 nucleotides are TGTGCCAGCACCCCTGCATACGGGACAGTGAGCTCCTACGAGCAGTACTTC. Its translation is CASTPAYGTVSSYEQYF.

The table lists this clonotype with many counts. V gene TRBV7-9 combines with J gene TRBJ2-1, with D unresolved. The CDR3 is 16 amino acids. Germline V gene data show CDR1 as SEHNR and CDR2 as FQNEAQ (reference sequence). The V end was cut by 4 bases, the J end by 5 bases, with 18 bases between. CDR3: CASSSRRVGSHNEQFF. Here the CDR3 DNA reads TGTGCCAGCAGCTCGCGTAGGGTAGGAAGCCACAATGAGCAGTTCTTC.

The V gene is TRBV18, the J gene TRBJ2-3, with unresolved D. CDR3 length: 12 amino acids. Trimming left V 3 bases short and J 7 bases short, with 8 bases between. Germline V gene sequence: CDR1 KGHSH, CDR2 LQKENI. CDR3 DNA: TGTGCCAGCTCACCTAGATTGAATACGCAGTATTTT. It translates to CASSPRLNTQYF.

V is TRBV5-1 and J is TRBJ1-1, with TRBD1 as a possible D gene (5 bases). Trimming left V 4 bases short and J 3 bases short, with 19 bases between. The CDR3 loop spans 16 amino acids. Germline V gene data show CDR1 as SGHRS and CDR2 as YFSETQ. The CDR3 here is CASSTIPGLTYTEAFF. CDR3 nucleotide sequence: TGCGCCAGCAGCACGATTCCGGGACTAACCTACACTGAAGCTTTCTTT.

The chain couples TRBV4-2 to TRBJ2-4; TRBD1 matches at 12 bases. The CDR3 runs to 16 residues. Unmatched junction bases numbered 3, after V lost 0 bases and J lost 6 bases. Germline V gene data show CDR1 as LGHNA and CDR2 as YNFKEQ. The CDR3 nucleotides read TGTGCCAGCAGCCAAGACCCGGGACAGGGGGCAAACATTCAGTACTTC. Residues: CASSQDPGQGANIQYF.

V and J are TRBV5-6 and TRBJ2-7, with no clear D. Germline CDR1 SGHDT, CDR2 YYEEEE. This CDR3 has 12 residues. Trimming removed 1 base at V and 7 bases at J, with 9 bases between. CDR3 region: CASSLYVREQYF. CDR3 coding DNA: TGTGCCAGCAGCTTGTATGTGAGAGAGCAGTACTTC.

This clonotype was found a few times. This chain uses TRBV7-9 with TRBJ2-1, with 13 bases fitting TRBD2. Germline V lookup: CDR1 SEHNR, CDR2 FQNEAQ (reference sequence). This CDR3 is 16 amino acids long. V dropped 6 bases and J dropped 9; count of bases not matched to a gene: 11. This CDR3 reads CASRAPGTSGNVEQFF. The CDR3 DNA reads as TGTGCCAGCAGGGCCCCCGGGACTAGCGGGAATGTTGAGCAGTTCTTC.

This clonotype was detected a few times. The genes are TRBV20-1 and TRBJ1-1, with a weak D call TRBD1 (6 bases). Germline CDR1 and CDR2: DFQATT and SNEGSKA (reference sequence). Trimming removed 3 bases from V and 1 base from J, with 18 bases in between. The CDR3 sequence is 16 residues long. The DNA of the CDR3 is TGCAGTGCTAGGGGGGGGCAGGGGCAGACGAACACTGAAGCTTTCTTT. Translating gives CSARGGQGQTNTEAFF.

This clonotype showed up just once. The chain couples TRBV20-1 to TRBJ2-3, with TRBD2 matching 12 bases. Germline V gives CDR1 DFQATT, CDR2 SNEGSKA (reference sequence). J lost 0 bases, V lost 0 bases, and 10 bases had no gene match. The CDR3 runs to 19 residues. CDR3 protein: CSARDVLELAGGSTDTQYF. In DNA form, the CDR3 reads TGCAGTGCTAGAGATGTTTTGGAACTAGCGGGAGGAAGCACAGATACGCAGTATTTT.